The 20 T cell receptor beta chains presented below share a single source sample, sequenced in a study of blood T cell repertoires in COVID-19. Some clones are missing from TCRdb's copy, which holds only in-frame ones; the method was immunoSEQ multiplex PCR. The table shows under 300,000 clones, with roughly 79% occurring only once. The sequencing input was PBMCs or T cells enriched from blood (not recorded which). These receptors originate from a man aged 40-49 years who had recovered from COVID-19.

The genes are TRBV2 and TRBJ1-2, with unresolved D. Trimming cost V 2 bases and J 3 bases, with 4 bases left between them. The germline CDR1 and CDR2 sequences are SNHLY and FYNNEI. CDR3 length: 12 amino acids. The CDR3 loop is CASSESDYGYTF. CDR3 DNA: TGTGCCAGCAGTGAATCAGACTATGGCTACACCTTC.

This clone was seen only a few times. The chain uses TRBV28 and TRBJ1-1, with a possible D match to TRBD1 (5 bases). V was trimmed by 4 bases and J by 3 bases, leaving 12 bases between them. Germline CDR1 is MDHEN and CDR2 is SYDVKM. This CDR3 region has 14 residues. The CDR3 nucleotides are TGTGCCAGCAGTTCAGCGGGAGGGGACACTGAAGCTTTCTTT. This translates into CASSSAGGDTEAFF. The full variable domain, completed using reference TRBV28 and TRBJ1-1, is DVKVTQSSRYLVKRTGEKVFLECVQDMDHENMFWYRQDPGLGLRLIYFSYDVKMKEKGDIPEGYSVSREKKERFSLILESASTNQTSMYLCASSSAGGDTEAFFGQGTRLTVV.

This clone appeared once. This chain uses TRBV7-9 with TRBJ1-3; tentative D call: TRBD1 (5 bases). In germline, CDR1 is SEHNR, CDR2 FQNEAQ (reference sequence). This CDR3 is built from 19 residues. The V gene lost 4 bases and the J gene lost 0 bases, with 22 bases spanning the gap. Here the CDR3 reads CASSSIPRVLYDSGNTIYF. The CDR3 DNA is TGTGCCAGCAGCTCCATACCCAGGGTCCTATACGACTCTGGAAACACCATATATTTT.

The rearrangement links TRBV7-9 to TRBJ2-3; 10 bases line up with TRBD2. Trimming at V came to 0 bases and at J to 11 bases, leaving 8 bases not matched to a gene. CDR3 length equals 15 residues. Germline values: CDR1 SEHNR, CDR2 FQNEAQ (reference sequence). The CDR3 DNA follows: TGTGCCAGCAGCTTAGCTCTAGCGGGAGATCGCGGGCAGTATTTT. Its translation is CASSLALAGDRGQYF.

In this sample, this clone turned up once. V gene TRBV5-1 combines with J gene TRBJ2-5, with TRBD1 as a possible D gene (6 bases). This CDR3 is 15 amino acids long. The V end lost 1 base, the J end lost 5 bases, and 15 bases lay between the germline ends. Germline-derived CDR1 and CDR2 are SGHRS and YFSETQ. CDR3 residues: CASSLTGKTGETQYF. The CDR3 DNA sequence: TGCGCCAGCAGCTTGACAGGCAAAACAGGGGAGACCCAGTACTTC.

The chain joins TRBV30 to TRBJ1-5, with 10 bases matching TRBD1. Germline V gene lookup returns CDR1 GTSNPN and CDR2 SVGIG (reference sequence). This CDR3 is built from 15 residues. J gave up 7 bases and V 0 bases, and 6 bases lay outside the gene matches. The CDR3 region has the DNA TGTGCCTGGAGTGTCAGGGACAGGGGAAAACAGCCCCAGCATTTT. This translates into CAWSVRDRGKQPQHF.

This clone was seen only a few times. DNA of the CDR3: TGTGCCAGCAGCCTATACTCTGGGACTGGTTACAATGAGCAGTTCTTC. Protein: CASSLYSGTGYNEQFF. The V and J genes are TRBV14 and TRBJ2-1, with a possible D match to TRBD2 (6 bases). This CDR3 region has 16 residues. CDR1 is SGHDN and CDR2 is FVKESK in the germline V gene. Trimming left V 4 bases short and J 4 bases short, with 17 bases between.

The table lists this clone with a few counts. This rearrangement joins TRBV4-1 to TRBJ1-1, with D maybe TRBD1 (5 bases). The V gene lost 1 base and the J gene lost 11 bases, with 20 bases spanning the gap. This CDR3 contains 15 residues. CDR1 and CDR2 from the germline V gene are MGHRA and YSYEKL. For the CDR3, the DNA is TGCGCCAGCAGCCAAGGAAGGTTGGGAGGGGTTGAGGCTTTCTTT. Protein sequence: CASSQGRLGGVEAFF.

This clone was seen a few times. The CDR3 region is CASSFQNRGVPTEAFF. For the CDR3, the DNA is TGTGCCAGCAGCTTCCAAAACAGGGGGGTTCCCACTGAAGCTTTCTTT. The chain recombines TRBV7-6 with TRBJ1-1; 8 nucleotides align to TRBD1. The germline CDR1 and CDR2 sequences are SGHVS and FNYEAQ. J was trimmed by 4 bases and V by 3 bases; bases with no gene match: 10. This CDR3 comprises 16 residues.

This chain links TRBV6-6 with TRBJ2-6; D not certain. The CDR3 length is 14 residues. V was trimmed by 5 bases and J by 0 bases, leaving 5 bases between them. CDR1 MNHNY and CDR2 SVGAGI come from the germline V gene (reference sequence). CDR3 coding DNA: TGTGCCAGCAGTCCTAGCTCTGGGGCCAACGTCCTGACTTTC. It specifies CASSPSSGANVLTF.

The rearrangement joins TRBV19 to TRBJ2-1; 10 positions match TRBD2. Germline trimming cut 6 bases from V and 10 bases from J; bases unmatched to any gene: 12. This CDR3 is built from 15 residues. Germline V gene lookup returns CDR1 LNHDA and CDR2 SQIVND (reference sequence). This chain's CDR3 is CASRQEAGGPREQFF. In DNA, the CDR3 is TGTGCCAGTAGACAAGAAGCGGGAGGGCCTCGGGAGCAGTTCTTC.

This chain links TRBV7-2 with TRBJ2-7; D ambiguous. This CDR3 comprises 16 residues. V was trimmed by 5 bases and J by 3 bases, leaving 20 bases between them. Looked up from germline, CDR1 is SGHTA and CDR2 is FQGNSA. DNA of the CDR3: TGTGCCAGCAGCACATCCCCCGCCTCTTTAAACTACGAGCAGTACTTC. Translated: CASSTSPASLNYEQYF.

The chain couples TRBV7-8 to TRBJ2-7; tentative D call: TRBD2 (5 bases). The germline CDR1 and CDR2 sequences are SGHVS and FQNEAQ. The CDR3 extends over 14 amino acids. Trimming removed 9 bases from V and 3 bases from J, with 18 bases in between. The CDR3: CASNPGGGYYEQYF. In nucleotides, the CDR3 is TGTGCCAGTAACCCCGGAGGTGGTTACTACGAGCAGTACTTC.

This chain joins TRBV15 and TRBJ2-3; D might be TRBD1 (7 bases). The V end was cut by 8 bases, the J end by 2 bases, with 14 bases between. CDR3 length equals 14 residues. CDR1 and CDR2 (germline): LNHNV, YYDKDF (reference sequence). CDR3: CATARGQLTDTQYF. The CDR3 nucleotides read TGTGCCACCGCGCGGGGACAGCTCACAGATACGCAGTATTTT.

The chain combines TRBV19 with TRBJ2-1, with D perhaps TRBD2 (8 bases). Germline V lookup: CDR1 LNHDA, CDR2 SQIVND (reference sequence). Trimming left V 3 bases short and J 4 bases short, with 16 bases between. CDR3 size: 16 residues. CDR3 loop: CASSIRGGQIYNEQFF. In nucleotides, the CDR3 is TGTGCCAGTAGTATCCGGGGGGGACAGATATACAATGAGCAGTTCTTC.

The chain links TRBV5-4 to TRBJ1-2, with 9 bases identical to TRBD1. Germline V lookup: CDR1 SGHNT, CDR2 YYREEE (reference sequence). This CDR3 has 13 amino acids. V was clipped by 4 bases and J by 6 bases; unmatched bases: 4. The CDR3 nucleotides are TGTGCCAGCAGCCCATGGACAGGGGATGGCTACACCTTC. Translation gives CASSPWTGDGYTF.

This chain links TRBV19 with TRBJ2-1; D uncertain. The CDR3 is 13 residues long. V was cut by 10 bases and J by 6 bases, with 16 bases left in between. Germline CDR1 and CDR2: LNHDA and SQIVND (reference sequence). The CDR3 spells CATLGTTFNEQFF. As DNA, the CDR3 is TGTGCCACCCTAGGAACTACTTTCAATGAGCAGTTCTTC.

The V and J genes are TRBV6-2 or TRBV6-3 and TRBJ1-5; the D is unclear. Trimming stripped 5 bases from V and 4 bases from J, with 9 bases between. CDR1 MNHEY and CDR2 SVGEGT come from the germline V gene. The CDR3 has 13 amino acids. CDR3 residues: CASSPRRNQPQHF. Here the CDR3 DNA reads TGTGCCAGCAGTCCCAGGAGGAATCAGCCCCAGCATTTT.

The chain is built from TRBV27 and TRBJ1-5; 10 nucleotides align to TRBD1. Per the germline V gene, CDR1 is MNHEY and CDR2 is SMNVEV (reference sequence). Trimming cost V 7 bases and J 5 bases; bases outside gene matches: 11. The CDR3 has 16 residues. As DNA, the CDR3 is TGTGCCAGCACCCGGCCCGGGACAGGGGCCGATCAGCCCCAGCATTTT. This codes for CASTRPGTGADQPQHF.

CDR3 sequence (DNA): TGTGCCAGCAGCATCGCGGAGGAATATGGCTACACCTTC. Its protein product is CASSIAEEYGYTF. The chain carries TRBV9 and TRBJ1-2, with D unresolved. CDR1 is SGDLS and CDR2 is YYNGEE in the germline V gene. V lost 4 bases and J lost 5, with 12 bases in between. This CDR3 region has 13 residues. The variable domain in full, completed from reference TRBV9 and TRBJ1-2, reads DSGVTQTPKHLITATGQRVTLRCSPRSGDLSVYWYQQSLDQGLQFLIQYYNGEERAKGNILERFSAQQFPDLHSELNLSSLELGDSALYFCASSIAEEYGYTFGSGTRLTVV.